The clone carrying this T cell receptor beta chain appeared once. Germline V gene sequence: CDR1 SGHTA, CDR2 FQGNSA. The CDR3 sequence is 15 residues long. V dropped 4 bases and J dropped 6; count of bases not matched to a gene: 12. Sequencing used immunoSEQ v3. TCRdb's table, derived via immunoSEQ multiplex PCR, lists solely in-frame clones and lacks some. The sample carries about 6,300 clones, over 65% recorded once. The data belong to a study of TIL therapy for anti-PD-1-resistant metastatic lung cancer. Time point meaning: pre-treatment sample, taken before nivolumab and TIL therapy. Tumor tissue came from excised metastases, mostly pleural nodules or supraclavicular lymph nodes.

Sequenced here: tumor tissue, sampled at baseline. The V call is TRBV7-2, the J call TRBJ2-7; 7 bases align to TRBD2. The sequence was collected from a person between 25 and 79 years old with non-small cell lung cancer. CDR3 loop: CASSSSGALVREQYV. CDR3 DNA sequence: TGTGCCAGCAGCTCAAGCGGGGCTTTAGTTCGCGAGCAGTACGTC.